The 20 T cell receptor beta chains presented below share a single source sample, sequenced in a study of response to subunit inactivated influenza vaccine. TCRdb used MiXCR to reprocess the RT-PCR reads, holding one entry per CDR3 protein. The sample lists about 620,000 distinct CDR3 sequences, about 11% occurring once. Sequenced material: PBMCs from blood, taken on the day of vaccination. The receptor source for this set is a man between 45 and 60 years old who received an inactivated influenza vaccine.

This clonotype turned up a few times. J is TRBJ2-1 and V is TRBV29-1, with 13 bases that match TRBD2. Germline V gene data show CDR1 as SQVTM and CDR2 as ANQGSEA. The CDR3 extends over 12 amino acids. CDR3 nucleotide sequence: TGCGGAGGACTAGCGGGGGTAAATGAGCAGTTCTTC. As protein: CGGLAGVNEQFF.

The V gene is TRBV5-1, the J gene TRBJ2-5; TRBD1 matches at 9 bases. The CDR3 extends over 13 amino acids. From germline, CDR1 is SGHRS and CDR2 YFSETQ. The V and J ends lost 9 bases and 5 bases, in that order; junction bases with no gene match: 8. The CDR3, as DNA: TGCGCCACTGCGGACAGGGGCTATGAGACCCAGTACTTC. Translating it yields CATADRGYETQYF.

This clonotype has ten or more counts. V is TRBV9 and J is TRBJ2-6, with D uncertain. Germline V lookup: CDR1 SGDLS, CDR2 YYNGEE. This CDR3 has 14 residues. V was cut by 1 base and J by 2 bases, with 4 bases left in between. CDR3 loop: CASSVLAGANVLTF. CDR3 bases: TGTGCCAGCAGCGTATTAGCTGGGGCCAACGTCCTGACTTTC.

This clonotype was detected only a few times. The gene calls are TRBV5-1 and TRBJ2-3; a possible D gene is TRBD1 (5 bases). Looked up from germline, CDR1 is SGHRS and CDR2 is YFSETQ. This CDR3 contains 15 residues. The ends were cut back, 1 base at V and 2 bases at J, with 11 bases in the middle. CDR3 residues: CASSLLAQATDTQYF. The CDR3 coding sequence is TGCGCCAGCAGCTTGTTGGCACAGGCCACAGATACGCAGTATTTT.

This clonotype was picked up a small number of times. The genes are TRBV27 and TRBJ2-7, with 11 bases aligning to TRBD2. CDR1 is MNHEY and CDR2 is SMNVEV in the germline V gene (reference sequence). With 5 bases clipped from V and 2 bases from J, the junction kept 8 bases outside the gene matches. CDR3 length: 16 residues. This CDR3 reads CASSSMLAGGTYEQYF. In nucleotides, the CDR3 is TGTGCCAGCAGTAGTATGCTAGCGGGGGGTACCTACGAGCAGTACTTC.

This chain links TRBV7-2 with TRBJ2-1, with 11 bases matching TRBD2. Germline loops: CDR1 SGHTA, CDR2 FQGNSA. The CDR3 spans 17 residues. V lost 5 bases to trimming and J lost 6 bases; unmatched junction nucleotides: 12. CDR3 DNA sequence: TGTGCCAGCAGCCTACGGACTAGCGGGCACGCCGGCAATGAGCAGTTCTTC. Amino acid sequence: CASSLRTSGHAGNEQFF.

In this sample, this clonotype turned up a few times. This chain's CDR3 is CASSPQGPTSIQYF. The CDR3 coding sequence is TGCGCCAGCAGCCCTCAAGGACCGACTAGTATCCAGTACTTC. The chain recombines TRBV5-1 with TRBJ2-5; perhaps TRBD2 as D (6 bases). Germline values: CDR1 SGHRS, CDR2 YFSETQ. The CDR3 contains 14 residues. The V gene lost 4 bases and the J gene lost 10 bases, with 20 bases spanning the gap.

This clonotype was observed a handful of times. V gene TRBV5-1 combines with J gene TRBJ1-2; D possibly corresponds to TRBD1 (6 bases). The CDR3 has 15 residues. CDR1 SGHRS and CDR2 YFSETQ come from the germline V gene. V was cut by 1 base and J by 5 bases, with 15 bases left in between. DNA of the CDR3: TGCGCCAGCAGCTTGTATCCCAACCAGGGGTATGGCTACACCTTC. Its translation is CASSLYPNQGYGYTF.

This chain connects TRBV3-1 to TRBJ2-5; D gene unclear. The CDR3 length is 14 residues. The V gene lost 0 bases and the J gene lost 5 bases, with 10 bases spanning the gap. Per germline, CDR1 LGHDT and CDR2 YNNKEL (reference sequence). CDR3 sequence: CASSQEISVETQYF. The CDR3 coding sequence is TGTGCCAGCAGCCAAGAGATCAGCGTGGAGACCCAGTACTTC.

This sequence joins TRBV10-3 and TRBJ1-2; TRBD1 might be the D (6 bases). CDR3 length: 16 residues. V lost 6 bases and J lost 6, with 23 bases in between. CDR1 is ENHRY and CDR2 is SYGVKD in the germline V gene. This CDR3 is CAISEKNGRGEDGYTF. CDR3 DNA: TGTGCCATCAGCGAAAAGAATGGCAGGGGAGAAGATGGCTACACCTTC.

This clonotype was observed at least ten times. The chain uses TRBV2 and TRBJ2-5; D uncertain. V gave up 6 bases and J gave up 5 bases, with 7 bases separating them. Per germline, CDR1 SNHLY and CDR2 FYNNEI. The CDR3 contains 11 residues. The CDR3 nucleotides read TGTGCCAGCAGGCTTGGTGAGACCCAGTACTTC. Its protein is CASRLGETQYF.

The chain has TRBV28 and TRBJ2-3; 8 bases match TRBD2. CDR3 length equals 16 residues. The V gene's germline CDR1 is MDHEN and CDR2 SYDVKM. After removal of 3 bases from V and 1 base from J, the junction contained 6 bases not matched to a gene. CDR3 DNA sequence: TGTGCCAGCAGTTTCGGGGCGGGAGGTGGCACAGATACGCAGTATTTT. Amino acid sequence: CASSFGAGGGTDTQYF.

A few counts support this clonotype. V and J are TRBV25-1 and TRBJ2-3, with D hard to call. The CDR3 is made up of 14 amino acids. The V gene lost 4 bases and the J gene lost 6 bases, with 14 bases spanning the gap. Germline-derived CDR1 and CDR2 are MGHDK and SYGVNS. Written as DNA, the CDR3 is TGTGCCAGCAGTGCACGGACCATGGGGGATACGCAGTATTTT. This encodes CASSARTMGDTQYF.

This clonotype was picked up a small number of times. The chain joins TRBV28 to TRBJ2-7; TRBD2 matches at 7 bases. This CDR3 has 16 amino acids. V shed 5 bases, J shed 0 bases, and the junction held 10 bases outside the gene matches. In germline, CDR1 is MDHEN, CDR2 SYDVKM. CDR3 in amino acids: CASSRPRDYSSYEQYF. In DNA form, the CDR3 reads TGTGCCAGCAGTCGACCCCGGGACTACTCCTCCTACGAGCAGTACTTC.

This clonotype appeared many times. The rearrangement uses TRBV20-1 and TRBJ1-1; unclear D gene. There are 12 residues in the CDR3. V was pared by 6 bases and J by 1 base, with 9 bases between. Germline loops: CDR1 DFQATT, CDR2 SNEGSKA (reference sequence). CDR3 bases: TGCAGTGCCCCCCGGGGGAACACTGAAGCTTTCTTT. It yields the protein CSAPRGNTEAFF.

The chain uses TRBV13 and TRBJ1-1; D is possibly TRBD1 (5 bases). The germline V gene has CDR1 PRHDT and CDR2 FYEKMQ (reference sequence). With 2 bases removed from V and 5 bases from J, the gap between germline ends came to 12 bases. The CDR3 is 14 residues long. CDR3 coding DNA: TGTGCCAGCAGCTTACGGACTCCAGGGACTGAAGCTTTCTTT. Protein: CASSLRTPGTEAFF.

With regard to this clonotype: It may be a read error: a sequence one base away is much more abundant. The genes are TRBV7-2 and TRBJ1-4, with TRBD1 as a possible D gene (6 bases). The CDR3 extends over 14 amino acids. CDR1 SGHTA and CDR2 FQGNSA come from the germline V gene. With 5 bases removed from V and 10 bases from J, the gap between germline ends came to 17 bases. The DNA for the CDR3 is TGTGCCAGCAGCCTAGAGGGACATCTCAGAAAACTGTTTTTT. It translates to CASSLEGHLRKLFF.

This rearrangement joins TRBV27 to TRBJ2-1; the match to TRBD2 covers 7 bases. The CDR3 sequence is 19 residues long. CDR1 MNHEY and CDR2 SMNVEV come from the germline V gene (reference sequence). Losses at the gene ends were 2 bases for V and 0 bases for J; bases not matched to a gene: 13. As DNA, the CDR3 is TGTGCCAGCAGTTTACAAGGGGCCTTGCGGGGGAGCTCCTACAATGAGCAGTTCTTC. This encodes CASSLQGALRGSSYNEQFF.

The chain combines TRBV4-2 with TRBJ2-3; 8 bases are shared with TRBD2. Germline V gives CDR1 LGHNA, CDR2 YNFKEQ. The CDR3 sequence is 14 residues long. V gave up 3 bases and J gave up 6 bases; unmatched junction bases: 5. The CDR3 coding sequence is TGTGCCAGCAGCCAGCCGGGACTAGGTGATACGCAGTATTTT. This codes for CASSQPGLGDTQYF.

This chain joins TRBV2 and TRBJ2-7; D is possibly TRBD1 (5 bases). This CDR3 comprises 14 residues. Trimming took 6 bases from V and 3 from J, leaving 15 bases between them. The germline CDR1 and CDR2 sequences are SNHLY and FYNNEI. The CDR3 loop reads CASRGQGKLYEQYF. CDR3 nucleotides: TGTGCCAGCAGAGGGCAGGGAAAACTCTACGAGCAGTACTTC.